This T cell receptor (beta chain) stems from a study of T cell responses to AZD1222 COVID-19 vaccine. Study results and limitations: Reportedly, nearly half of unique spike TCRs recognized epitopes outside B.1.351/B.1.1.7 mutations.

Profiled with immunoSEQ multiplex PCR; TCRdb holds only in-frame clones, not every one. Among roughly 92,000 clones listed, around 90% were seen once. This CDR3 comprises 13 residues. V was pared by 5 bases and J by 6 bases, with 10 bases between. Germline CDR1 is SGHVS and CDR2 is FNYEAQ. Concerning this clone itself: Antigen unknown.

The source was peripheral blood, collected on day 0 of AZD1222 vaccination. This receptor was taken from an adult in good health. The chain links TRBV7-6 to TRBJ2-2; weak D call: TRBD2 (5 bases). This CDR3 is CASSPREAGELFF. For the CDR3, the DNA is TGTGCCAGCAGCCCCCGGGAAGCCGGGGAGCTGTTTTTT.